This T cell receptor beta chain was obtained from a study of blood T cell repertoires in COVID-19. Germline CDR1 reads KGHSH; CDR2 reads LQKENI. The V gene lost 8 bases and the J gene lost 1 base, with 14 bases spanning the gap. The CDR3 consists of 14 residues. Two negative PCRs, clearance, or symptom resolution characterized the recovered Cohort 3 donors. TCRdb's table, derived via immunoSEQ multiplex PCR, lists solely in-frame clones and lacks some. The top ten clones hold 10% to 15% of a sample with 150,000 to 200,000 clones, roughly 83% of them seen once. The rearrangement links TRBV18 to TRBJ1-1; D may be TRBD1 (5 bases). The receptor's source is a woman aged 60 to 75 who had recovered from COVID-19. Specimen: PBMCs or T cells enriched from blood (not recorded which). The CDR3 is CASALLDRNTEAFF. The CDR3 nucleotides are TGTGCCAGCGCCTTGCTCGACAGGAACACTGAAGCTTTCTTT.